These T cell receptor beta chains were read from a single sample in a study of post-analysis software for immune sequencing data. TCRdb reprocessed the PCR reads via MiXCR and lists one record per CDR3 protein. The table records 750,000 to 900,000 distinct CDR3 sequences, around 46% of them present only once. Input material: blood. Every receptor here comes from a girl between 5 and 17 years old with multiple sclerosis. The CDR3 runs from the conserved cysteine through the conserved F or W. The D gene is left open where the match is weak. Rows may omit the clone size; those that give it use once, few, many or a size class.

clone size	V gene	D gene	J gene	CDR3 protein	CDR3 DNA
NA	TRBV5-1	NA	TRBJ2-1	CASSTPHMAGSSYNEQFF	TGCGCCAGCAGTACGCCCCACATGGCGGGTAGCTCCTACAATGAGCAGTTCTTC
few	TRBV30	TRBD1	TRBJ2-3	CAWNPQGASTDTQYF	TGTGCCTGGAATCCGCAGGGGGCTAGCACAGATACGCAGTATTTT
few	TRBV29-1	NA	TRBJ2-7	CSVEGGYEQYF	TGCAGCGTTGAGGGGGGCTACGAGCAGTACTTC
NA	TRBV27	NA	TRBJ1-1	CASSLSGQHAEAFF	TGTGCCAGCAGTCTTTCCGGACAGCACGCTGAAGCTTTCTTT
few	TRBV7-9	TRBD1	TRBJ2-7	CASQTGAPSYEQYF	TGTGCCAGCCAAACAGGGGCCCCTTCCTACGAGCAGTACTTC
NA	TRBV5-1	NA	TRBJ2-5	CASSLRGAGQETQYF	TGCGCCAGCAGCTTGCGGGGGGCAGGTCAAGAGACCCAGTACTTC
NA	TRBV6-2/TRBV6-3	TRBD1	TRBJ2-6	CASSYPLRPGQGSSGANVLTF	TGTGCCAGCAGTTACCCGCTGCGTCCGGGACAGGGGTCCTCTGGGGCCAACGTCCTGACTTTC
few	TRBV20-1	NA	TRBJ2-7	CSAWGGLAYEQYF	TGCAGTGCCTGGGGGGGGCTTGCCTACGAGCAGTACTTC
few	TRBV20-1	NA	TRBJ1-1	CSPSGVSTEAFF	TGCAGTCCCTCGGGGGTGAGCACTGAAGCTTTCTTT
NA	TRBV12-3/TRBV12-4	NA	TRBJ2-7	CASSLETIPRQYF	TGTGCCAGCAGTTTAGAGACTATCCCACGGCAGTACTTC
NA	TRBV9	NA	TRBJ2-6	CASTLGSGANVLTF	TGTGCCAGCACCTTAGGGTCCGGGGCCAACGTCCTGACTTTC
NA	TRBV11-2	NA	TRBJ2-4	CACGTGPGNIQYF	TGTGCCTGCGGTACAGGGCCAGGGAACATTCAGTACTTC
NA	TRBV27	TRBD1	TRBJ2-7	CASSLSPGQNYEQYF	TGTGCCAGCAGTTTATCACCGGGACAGAATTACGAGCAGTACTTC
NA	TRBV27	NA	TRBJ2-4	CASSSTGRGHIQYF	TGTGCCAGCAGTTCGACAGGGCGGGGTCACATTCAGTACTTC
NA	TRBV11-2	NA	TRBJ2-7	CASSHWGPSGDEQYF	TGTGCCAGCAGCCATTGGGGCCCCTCCGGCGACGAGCAGTACTTC
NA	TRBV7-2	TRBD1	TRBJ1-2	CASSRDSDYGYTF	TGTGCCAGCAGCCGGGACAGCGACTATGGCTACACCTTC
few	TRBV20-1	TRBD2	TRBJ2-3	CSARDLAGATDTQYF	TGCAGTGCTAGAGATCTGGCGGGAGCGACAGATACGCAGTATTTT
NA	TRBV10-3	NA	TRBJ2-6	CAISESLSPVGANVLTF	TGTGCCATCAGTGAGTCACTATCCCCGGTAGGGGCCAACGTCCTGACTTTC
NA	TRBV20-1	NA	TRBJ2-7	CSARGRANYEQYF	TGCAGTGCTAGAGGGCGGGCAAACTACGAGCAGTACTTC
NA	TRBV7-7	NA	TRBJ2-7	CASSLGLDPLSEQYF	TGTGCTAGCAGCCTAGGTCTGGACCCTTTGAGCGAGCAGTACTTC
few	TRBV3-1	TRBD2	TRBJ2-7	CASSPNVPTSGGWLSEQYF	TGTGCCAGCAGCCCGAATGTCCCGACTAGCGGAGGCTGGTTATCCGAGCAGTACTTC
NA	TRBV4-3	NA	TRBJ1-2	CASSQDWRSYGYTF	TGCGCCAGCAGCCAAGATTGGAGGAGCTATGGCTACACCTTC
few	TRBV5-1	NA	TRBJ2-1	CASCGGPSSYNEQFF	TGCGCCAGCTGCGGCGGGCCAAGCTCCTACAATGAGCAGTTCTTC
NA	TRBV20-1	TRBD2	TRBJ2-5	CSAPGLAGGGEETQYF	TGCAGTGCCCCGGGACTAGCGGGAGGCGGGGAGGAGACCCAGTACTTC
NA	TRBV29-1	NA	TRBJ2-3	CSVEDLRDTHTDTQYF	TGCAGCGTTGAAGATCTCCGGGACACCCACACAGATACGCAGTATTTT
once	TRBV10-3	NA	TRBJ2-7	CAISESEGGPYEQYF	TGTGCCATCAGTGAGTCGGAGGGCGGACCCTACGAGCAGTACTTC
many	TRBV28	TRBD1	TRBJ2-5	CASSIRQGAGETQYF	TGTGCCAGCAGTATCAGACAGGGGGCGGGTGAGACCCAGTACTTC
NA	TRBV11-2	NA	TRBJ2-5	CASSAYQETQYF	TGTGCCAGCAGCGCGTATCAAGAGACCCAGTACTTC
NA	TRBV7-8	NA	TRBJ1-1	CASSLVRPPRLKDTEAFF	TGTGCCAGCAGCTTAGTCAGACCTCCCCGCCTGAAGGACACTGAAGCTTTCTTT
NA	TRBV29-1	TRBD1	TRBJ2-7	CSAWDSGYEQYF	TGCAGCGCCTGGGACAGCGGATACGAGCAGTACTTC
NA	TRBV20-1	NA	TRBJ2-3	CSALRGDGADTQYF	TGCAGTGCCCTCCGTGGAGATGGGGCAGATACGCAGTATTTT
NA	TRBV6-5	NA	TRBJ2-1	CASSYGELYNEQFF	TGTGCCAGCAGTTATGGGGAGCTCTACAATGAGCAGTTCTTC
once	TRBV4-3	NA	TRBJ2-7	CASSQVPGTCGEQYF	TGCGCCAGCAGCCAAGTACCGGGGACCTGTGGCGAGCAGTACTTC
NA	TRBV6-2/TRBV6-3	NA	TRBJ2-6	CASSPPLAGANVLTF	TGTGCCAGCAGCCCCCCCCTAGCTGGGGCCAACGTCCTGACTTTC
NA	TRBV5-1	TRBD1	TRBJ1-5	CASSSGQGNNQPQHF	TGCGCCAGCAGCTCTGGACAGGGTAACAATCAGCCCCAGCATTTT
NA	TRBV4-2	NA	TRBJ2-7	CASSFSPGDQTYEQYF	TGTGCCAGCAGCTTCTCCCCCGGGGACCAAACCTACGAGCAGTACTTC
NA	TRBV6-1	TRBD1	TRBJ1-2	CASSPRTGQRNYGYTF	TGTGCCAGCAGTCCCCGGACAGGACAACGTAACTATGGCTACACCTTC
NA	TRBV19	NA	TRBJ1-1	CASSSGWGNSMNTEAFF	TGTGCCAGTAGTAGTGGATGGGGTAACTCAATGAACACTGAAGCTTTCTTT
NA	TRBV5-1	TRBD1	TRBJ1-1	CASSLSQGLGTEAFF	TGCGCCAGCAGCTTGTCACAGGGGCTGGGGACTGAAGCTTTCTTT
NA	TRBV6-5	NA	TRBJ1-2	CASSYSSIKGRVGYGYTF	TGTGCCAGCAGTTACTCGTCAATCAAGGGGCGAGTGGGCTATGGCTACACCTTC
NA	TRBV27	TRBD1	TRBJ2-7	CASSPSGQDYEQYF	TGTGCCAGCAGTCCCTCCGGACAGGACTACGAGCAGTACTTC
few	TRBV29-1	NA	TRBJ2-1	CSADRGEQFF	TGCAGCGCAGACCGGGGTGAGCAGTTCTTC
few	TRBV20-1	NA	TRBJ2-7	CSASRGGLSGVLTYEQYF	TGCAGTGCTAGCAGGGGGGGGCTTAGCGGGGTACTTACCTACGAGCAGTACTTC
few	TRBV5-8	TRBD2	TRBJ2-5	CASSSGLAGGIQETQYF	TGTGCCAGCAGCTCGGGACTAGCGGGAGGCATCCAAGAGACCCAGTACTTC
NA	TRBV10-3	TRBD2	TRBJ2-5	CAISTRTSGRDEQYF	TGTGCCATCAGTACCAGGACTAGCGGGAGGGATGAGCAGTACTTC
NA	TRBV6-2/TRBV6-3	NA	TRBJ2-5	CASSYSTGRETQYF	TGTGCCAGCAGTTACTCGACGGGGAGGGAGACCCAGTACTTC